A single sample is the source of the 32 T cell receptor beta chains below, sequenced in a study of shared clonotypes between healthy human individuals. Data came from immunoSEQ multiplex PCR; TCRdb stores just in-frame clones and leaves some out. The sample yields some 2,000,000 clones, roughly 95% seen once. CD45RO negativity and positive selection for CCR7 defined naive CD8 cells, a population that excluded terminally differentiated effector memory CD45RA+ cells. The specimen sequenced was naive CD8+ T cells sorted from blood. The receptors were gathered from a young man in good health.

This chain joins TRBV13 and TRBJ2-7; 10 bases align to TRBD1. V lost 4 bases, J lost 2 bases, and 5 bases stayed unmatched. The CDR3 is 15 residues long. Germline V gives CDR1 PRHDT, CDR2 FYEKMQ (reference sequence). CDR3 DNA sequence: TGTGCCAGCAGCTCCCCGGGACAGGGGCCCTACGAGCAGTACTTC. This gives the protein CASSSPGQGPYEQYF.

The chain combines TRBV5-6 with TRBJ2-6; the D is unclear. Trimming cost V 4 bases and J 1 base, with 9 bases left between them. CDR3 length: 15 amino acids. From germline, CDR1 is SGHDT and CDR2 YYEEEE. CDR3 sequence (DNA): TGTGCCAGCAGCCCAGTTGGGTCTGGGGCCAACGTCCTGACTTTC. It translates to CASSPVGSGANVLTF.

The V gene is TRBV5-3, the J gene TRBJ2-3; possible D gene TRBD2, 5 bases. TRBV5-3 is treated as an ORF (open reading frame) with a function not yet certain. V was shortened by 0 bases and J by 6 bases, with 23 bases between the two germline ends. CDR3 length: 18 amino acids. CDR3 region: CARSLAEGADCLPDTQYF. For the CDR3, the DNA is TGTGCCAGAAGCTTGGCCGAGGGAGCCGACTGTCTTCCCGATACGCAGTATTTT.

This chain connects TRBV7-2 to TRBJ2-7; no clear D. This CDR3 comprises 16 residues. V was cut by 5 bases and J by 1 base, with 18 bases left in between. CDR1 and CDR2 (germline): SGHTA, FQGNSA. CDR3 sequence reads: CASSGPADGLSYEQYF. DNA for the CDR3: TGTGCCAGCAGCGGACCCGCGGACGGGTTATCCTACGAGCAGTACTTC.

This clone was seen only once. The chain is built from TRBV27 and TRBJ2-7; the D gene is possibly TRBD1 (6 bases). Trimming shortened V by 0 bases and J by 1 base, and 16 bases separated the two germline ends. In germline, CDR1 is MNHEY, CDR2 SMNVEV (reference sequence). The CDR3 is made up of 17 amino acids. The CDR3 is CASSLSSGTRGSYEQYF. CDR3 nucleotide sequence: TGTGCCAGCAGTTTATCGTCCGGGACAAGGGGATCCTACGAGCAGTACTTC.

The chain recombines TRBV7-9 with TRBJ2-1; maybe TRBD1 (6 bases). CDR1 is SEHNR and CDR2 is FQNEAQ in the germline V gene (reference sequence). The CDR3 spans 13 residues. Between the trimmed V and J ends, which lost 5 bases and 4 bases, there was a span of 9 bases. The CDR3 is CASSPGQYNEQFF. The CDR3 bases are TGTGCCAGCAGCCCCGGACAGTACAATGAGCAGTTCTTC.

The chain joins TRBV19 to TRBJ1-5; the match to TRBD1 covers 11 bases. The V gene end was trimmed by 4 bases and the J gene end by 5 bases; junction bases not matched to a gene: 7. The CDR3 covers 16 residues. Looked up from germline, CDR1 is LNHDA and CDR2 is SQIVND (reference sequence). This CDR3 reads CASSSLDRGLDQPQHF. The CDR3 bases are TGTGCCAGTAGTAGTTTGGACAGGGGGCTTGATCAGCCCCAGCATTTT.

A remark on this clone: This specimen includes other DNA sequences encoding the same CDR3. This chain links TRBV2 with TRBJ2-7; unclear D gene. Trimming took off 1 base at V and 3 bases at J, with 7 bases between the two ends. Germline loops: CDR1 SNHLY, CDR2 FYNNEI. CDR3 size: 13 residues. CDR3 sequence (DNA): TGTGCCAGCAGTGAAGGGCCCGGCTACGAGCAGTACTTC. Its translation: CASSEGPGYEQYF.

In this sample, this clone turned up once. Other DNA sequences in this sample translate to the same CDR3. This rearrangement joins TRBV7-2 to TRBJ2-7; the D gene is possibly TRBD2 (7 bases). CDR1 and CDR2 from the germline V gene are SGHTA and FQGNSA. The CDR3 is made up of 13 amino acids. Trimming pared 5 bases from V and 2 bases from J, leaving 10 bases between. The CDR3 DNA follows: TGTGCCAGCAGCGCCGGGGGGCCCTACGAGCAGTACTTC. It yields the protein CASSAGGPYEQYF.

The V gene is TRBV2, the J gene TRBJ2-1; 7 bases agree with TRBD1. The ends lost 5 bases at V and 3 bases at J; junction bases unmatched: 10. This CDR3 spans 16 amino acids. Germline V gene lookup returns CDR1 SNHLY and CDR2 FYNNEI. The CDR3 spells CASSSPSGTVYNEQFF. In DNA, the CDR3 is TGTGCCAGCAGTTCCCCTTCCGGGACAGTCTACAATGAGCAGTTCTTC.

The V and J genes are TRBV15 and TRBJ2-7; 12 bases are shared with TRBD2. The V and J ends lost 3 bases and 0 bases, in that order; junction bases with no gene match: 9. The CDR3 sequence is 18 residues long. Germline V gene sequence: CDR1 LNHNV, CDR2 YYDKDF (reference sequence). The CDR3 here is CATSSTSGRFPRSYEQYF. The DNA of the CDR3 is TGTGCCACCAGCAGCACTAGCGGGAGGTTCCCGCGCTCCTACGAGCAGTACTTC.

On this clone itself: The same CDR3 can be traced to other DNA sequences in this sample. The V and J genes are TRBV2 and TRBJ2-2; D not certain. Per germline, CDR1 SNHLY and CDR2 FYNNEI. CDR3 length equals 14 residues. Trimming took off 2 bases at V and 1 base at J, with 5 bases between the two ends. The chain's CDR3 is CASSESENTGELFF. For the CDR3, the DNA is TGTGCCAGCAGTGAATCGGAGAACACCGGGGAGCTGTTTTTT.

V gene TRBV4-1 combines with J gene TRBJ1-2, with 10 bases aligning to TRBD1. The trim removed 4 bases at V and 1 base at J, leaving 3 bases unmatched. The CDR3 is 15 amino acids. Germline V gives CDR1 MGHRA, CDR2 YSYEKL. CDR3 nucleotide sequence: TGCGCCAGCAGCCCAGGGGACAGGGGTAACTATGGCTACACCTTC. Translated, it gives CASSPGDRGNYGYTF.

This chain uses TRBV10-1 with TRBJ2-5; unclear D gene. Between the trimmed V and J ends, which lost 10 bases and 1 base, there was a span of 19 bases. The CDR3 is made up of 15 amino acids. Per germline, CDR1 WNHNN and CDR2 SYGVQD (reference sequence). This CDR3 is CATPPGPGPQETQYF. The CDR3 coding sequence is TGCGCCACCCCCCCCGGCCCGGGTCCCCAAGAGACCCAGTACTTC.

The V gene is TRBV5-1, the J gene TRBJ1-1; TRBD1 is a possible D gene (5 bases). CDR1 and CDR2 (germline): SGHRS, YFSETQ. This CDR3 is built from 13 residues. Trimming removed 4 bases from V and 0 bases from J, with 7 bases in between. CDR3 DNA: TGCGCCAGCAGCCAGACAGTGAACACTGAAGCTTTCTTT. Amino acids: CASSQTVNTEAFF.

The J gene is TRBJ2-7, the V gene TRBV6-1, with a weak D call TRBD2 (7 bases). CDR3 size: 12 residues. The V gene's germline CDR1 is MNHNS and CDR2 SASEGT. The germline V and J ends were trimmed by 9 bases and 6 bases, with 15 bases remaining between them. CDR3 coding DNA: TGTGCCAGTGAGGGGGGGGCAGGCGAGCAGTACTTC. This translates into CASEGGAGEQYF.

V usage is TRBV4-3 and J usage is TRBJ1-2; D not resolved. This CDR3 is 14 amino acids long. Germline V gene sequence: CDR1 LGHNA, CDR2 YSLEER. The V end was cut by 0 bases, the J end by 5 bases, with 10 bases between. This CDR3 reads CASSQDWRGYGYTF. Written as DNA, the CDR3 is TGCGCCAGCAGCCAAGATTGGCGAGGGTATGGCTACACCTTC.

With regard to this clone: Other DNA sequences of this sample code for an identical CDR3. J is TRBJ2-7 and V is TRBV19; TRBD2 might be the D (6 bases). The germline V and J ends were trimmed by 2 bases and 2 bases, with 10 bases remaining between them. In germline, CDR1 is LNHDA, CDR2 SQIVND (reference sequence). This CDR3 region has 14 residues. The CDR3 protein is CASSISGAAYEQYF. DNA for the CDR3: TGTGCCAGTAGTATATCGGGAGCCGCCTACGAGCAGTACTTC.

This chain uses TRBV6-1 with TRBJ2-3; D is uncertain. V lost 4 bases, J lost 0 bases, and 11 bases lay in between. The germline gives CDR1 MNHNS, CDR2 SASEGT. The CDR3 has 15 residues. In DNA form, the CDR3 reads TGTGCCAGCAGTGTCTTTTGGGCGAGCACAGATACGCAGTATTTT. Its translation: CASSVFWASTDTQYF.

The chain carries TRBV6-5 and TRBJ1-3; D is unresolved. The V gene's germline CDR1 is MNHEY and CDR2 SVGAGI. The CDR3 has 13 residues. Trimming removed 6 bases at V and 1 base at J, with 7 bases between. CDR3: CASRAGSGNTIYF. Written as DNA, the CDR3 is TGTGCCAGCAGGGCGGGTTCTGGAAACACCATATATTTT.

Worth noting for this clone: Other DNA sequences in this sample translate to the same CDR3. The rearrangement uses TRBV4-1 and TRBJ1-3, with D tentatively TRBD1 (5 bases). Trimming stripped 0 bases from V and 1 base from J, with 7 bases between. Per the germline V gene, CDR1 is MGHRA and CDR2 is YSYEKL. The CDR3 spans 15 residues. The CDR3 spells CASSQDGTSGNTIYF. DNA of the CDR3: TGCGCCAGCAGCCAAGACGGGACTTCTGGAAACACCATATATTTT.

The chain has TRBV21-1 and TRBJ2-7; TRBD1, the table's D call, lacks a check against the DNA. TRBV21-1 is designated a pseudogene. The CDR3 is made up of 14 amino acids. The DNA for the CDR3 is TGTGCCAGCAGCACGGACAGACACTCCTACGAGCAGTACTTC. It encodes CASSTDRHSYEQYF.

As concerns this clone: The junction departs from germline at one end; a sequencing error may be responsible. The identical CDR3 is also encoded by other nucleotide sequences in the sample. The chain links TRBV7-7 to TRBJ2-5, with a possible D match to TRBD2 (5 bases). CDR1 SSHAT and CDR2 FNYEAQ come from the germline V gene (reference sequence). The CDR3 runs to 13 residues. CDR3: CASSLEGGETQYF. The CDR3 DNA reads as TGTGCTAGCAGCTTAGAGGGTGGGGAGACCCAGTACTTC.

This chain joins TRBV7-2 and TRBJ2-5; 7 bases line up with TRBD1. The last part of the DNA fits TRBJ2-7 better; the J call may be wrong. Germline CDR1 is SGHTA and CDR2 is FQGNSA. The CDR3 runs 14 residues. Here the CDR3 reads CASSTRDSPYEQYF. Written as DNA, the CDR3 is TGTGCCAGCAGCACCCGGGACAGTCCCTACGAGCAGTACTTC.

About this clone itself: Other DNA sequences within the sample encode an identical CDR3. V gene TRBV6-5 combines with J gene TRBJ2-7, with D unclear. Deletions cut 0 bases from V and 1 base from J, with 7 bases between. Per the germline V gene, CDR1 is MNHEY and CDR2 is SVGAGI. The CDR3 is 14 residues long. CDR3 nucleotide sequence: TGTGCCAGCAGTTACTCCCACGGGTCCTACGAGCAGTACTTC. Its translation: CASSYSHGSYEQYF.

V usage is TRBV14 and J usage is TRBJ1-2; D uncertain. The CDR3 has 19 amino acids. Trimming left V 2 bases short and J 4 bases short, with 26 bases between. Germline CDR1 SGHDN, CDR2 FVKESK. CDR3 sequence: CASSQHVGWKLEEGYGYTF. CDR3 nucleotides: TGTGCCAGCAGCCAACATGTGGGGTGGAAGCTGGAGGAGGGCTATGGCTACACCTTC.

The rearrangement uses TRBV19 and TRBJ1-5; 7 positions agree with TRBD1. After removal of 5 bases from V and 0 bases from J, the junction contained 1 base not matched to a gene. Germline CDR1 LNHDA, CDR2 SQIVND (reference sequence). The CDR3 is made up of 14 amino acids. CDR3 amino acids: CASSDRDSNQPQHF. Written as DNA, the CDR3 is TGTGCCAGTAGTGACAGGGATAGCAATCAGCCCCAGCATTTT.

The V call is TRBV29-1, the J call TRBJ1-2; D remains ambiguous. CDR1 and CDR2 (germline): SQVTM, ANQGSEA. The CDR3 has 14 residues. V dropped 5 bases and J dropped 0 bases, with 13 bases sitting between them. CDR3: CSVSGALANYGYTF. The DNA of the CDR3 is TGCAGCGTTTCTGGAGCTTTAGCTAACTATGGCTACACCTTC.

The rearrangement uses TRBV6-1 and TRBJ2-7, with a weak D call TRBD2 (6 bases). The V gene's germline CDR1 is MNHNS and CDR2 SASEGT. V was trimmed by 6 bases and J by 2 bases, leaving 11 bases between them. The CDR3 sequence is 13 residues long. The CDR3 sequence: CASREGITYEQYF. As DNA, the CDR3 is TGTGCCAGCAGGGAGGGGATCACCTACGAGCAGTACTTC.

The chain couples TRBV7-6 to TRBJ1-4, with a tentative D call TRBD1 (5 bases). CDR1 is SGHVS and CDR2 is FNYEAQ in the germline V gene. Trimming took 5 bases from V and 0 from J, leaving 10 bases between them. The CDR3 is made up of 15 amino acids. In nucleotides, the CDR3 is TGTGCCAGCAGCGCAGGGATGGCAACTAATGAAAAACTGTTTTTT. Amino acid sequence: CASSAGMATNEKLFF.

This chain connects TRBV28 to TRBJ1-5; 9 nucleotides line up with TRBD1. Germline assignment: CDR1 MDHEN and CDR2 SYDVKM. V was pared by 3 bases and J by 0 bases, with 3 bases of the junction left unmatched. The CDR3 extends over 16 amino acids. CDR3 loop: CASSFGTGNSNQPQHF. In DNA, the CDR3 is TGTGCCAGCAGTTTTGGGACAGGGAATAGCAATCAGCCCCAGCATTTT.

CDR3 region: CASSSGGGYEQYF. DNA of the CDR3: TGTGCCAGCAGCTCAGGGGGCGGCTACGAGCAGTACTTC. V is TRBV13 and J is TRBJ2-7; TRBD1 matches 8 bases. From germline, CDR1 is PRHDT and CDR2 FYEKMQ (reference sequence). This CDR3 has 13 amino acids. Losses at the gene ends were 4 bases for V and 3 bases for J; bases not matched to a gene: 2.